This TCR beta chain derives from a study of blood T cell repertoires in COVID-19. Participant ages covered roughly 18 to 90 years across 24 US areas. Donors in Cohort 3 who had recovered were those with two negative PCRs, healthcare professional clearance, or resolution of their symptoms. Original processing methods: Reference gene primer amplification gave nucleated cell count estimates. Clones were read by immunoSEQ multiplex PCR, and TCRdb kept only the in-frame ones, dropping some. V, J and clone size are taken as reported in that table, and D and trimming were inferred from the DNA itself. This table has 150,000 to 200,000 clones, roughly 88% appearing once. This clone appeared many times. CDR1 is LNHDA, CDR2 SQIVND, per germline (reference sequence). This CDR3 has 15 amino acids. V shed 3 bases, J shed 6 bases, and the junction held 6 bases outside the gene matches.

The source material was PBMCs or T cells enriched from blood (not recorded which). The TCR was taken from a man aged 45-65 years who had recovered from COVID-19. The chain combines TRBV19 with TRBJ1-5, with TRBD1 identical over 9 bases. CDR3: CASSIDRGSTQPQHF. CDR3 bases: TGTGCCAGTAGTATTGACAGGGGGTCTACTCAGCCCCAGCATTTT. The entire variable domain, with the rest obtained from reference TRBV19 and TRBJ1-5, is as follows: DGGITQSPKYLFRKEGQNVTLSCEQNLNHDAMYWYRQDPGQGLRLIYYSQIVNDFQKGDIAEGYSVSREKKESFPLTVTSAQKNPTAFYLCASSIDRGSTQPQHFGDGTRLSIL.